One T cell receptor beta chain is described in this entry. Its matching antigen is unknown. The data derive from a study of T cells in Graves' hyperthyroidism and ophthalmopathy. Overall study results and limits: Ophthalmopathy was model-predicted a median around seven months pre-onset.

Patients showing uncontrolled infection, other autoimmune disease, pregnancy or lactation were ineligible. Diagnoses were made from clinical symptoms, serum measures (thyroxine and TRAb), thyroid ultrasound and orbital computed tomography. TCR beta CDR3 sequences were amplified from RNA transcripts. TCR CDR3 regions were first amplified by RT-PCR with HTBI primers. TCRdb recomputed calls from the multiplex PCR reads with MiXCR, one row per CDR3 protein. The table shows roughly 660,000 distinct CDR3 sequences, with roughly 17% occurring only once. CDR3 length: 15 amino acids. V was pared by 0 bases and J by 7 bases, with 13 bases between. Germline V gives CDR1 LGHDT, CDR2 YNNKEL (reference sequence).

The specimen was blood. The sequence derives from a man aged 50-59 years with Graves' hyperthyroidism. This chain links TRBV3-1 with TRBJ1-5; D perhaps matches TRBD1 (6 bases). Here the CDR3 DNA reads TGTGCCAGCAGCCAAGAGGCAGGGGTGGACCAGCCCCAGCATTTT. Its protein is CASSQEAGVDQPQHF.